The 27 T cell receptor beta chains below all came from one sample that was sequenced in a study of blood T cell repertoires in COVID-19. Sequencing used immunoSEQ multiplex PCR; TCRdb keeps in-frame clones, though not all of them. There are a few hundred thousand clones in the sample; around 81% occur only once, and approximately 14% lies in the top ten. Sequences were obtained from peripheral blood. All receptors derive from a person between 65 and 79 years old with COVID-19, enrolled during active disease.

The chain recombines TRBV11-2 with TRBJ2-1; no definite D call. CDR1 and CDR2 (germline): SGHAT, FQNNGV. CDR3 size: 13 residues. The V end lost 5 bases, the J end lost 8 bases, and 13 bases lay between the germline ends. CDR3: CASSPTFQDEQFF. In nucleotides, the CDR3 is TGTGCCAGCAGCCCCACTTTTCAAGATGAGCAGTTCTTC.

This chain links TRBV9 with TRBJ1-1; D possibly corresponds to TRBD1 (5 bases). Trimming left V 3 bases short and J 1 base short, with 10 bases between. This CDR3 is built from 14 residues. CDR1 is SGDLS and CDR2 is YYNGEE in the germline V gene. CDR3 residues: CASSGAGWNTEAFF. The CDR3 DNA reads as TGTGCCAGCAGCGGTGCAGGGTGGAACACTGAAGCTTTCTTT.

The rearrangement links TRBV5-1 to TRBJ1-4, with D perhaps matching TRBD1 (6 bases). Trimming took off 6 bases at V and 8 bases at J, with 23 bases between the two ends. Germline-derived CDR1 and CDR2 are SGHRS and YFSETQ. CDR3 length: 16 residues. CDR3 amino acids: CASTLGGGRGTEKLFF. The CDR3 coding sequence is TGCGCCAGCACCCTGGGCGGGGGTCGAGGGACAGAAAAACTGTTTTTT. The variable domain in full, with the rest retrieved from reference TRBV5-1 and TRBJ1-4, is KAGVTQTPRYLIKTRGQQVTLSCSPISGHRSVSWYQQTPGQGLQFLFEYFSETQRNKGNFPGRFSGRQFSNSRSEMNVSTLELGDSALYLCASTLGGGRGTEKLFFGSGTQLSVL.

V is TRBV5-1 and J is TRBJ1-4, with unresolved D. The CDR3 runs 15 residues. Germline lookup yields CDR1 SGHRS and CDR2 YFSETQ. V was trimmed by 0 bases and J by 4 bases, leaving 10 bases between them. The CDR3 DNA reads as TGCGCCAGCAGCTTGGAGGCGTCGGGTAATGAAAAACTGTTTTTT. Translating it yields CASSLEASGNEKLFF.

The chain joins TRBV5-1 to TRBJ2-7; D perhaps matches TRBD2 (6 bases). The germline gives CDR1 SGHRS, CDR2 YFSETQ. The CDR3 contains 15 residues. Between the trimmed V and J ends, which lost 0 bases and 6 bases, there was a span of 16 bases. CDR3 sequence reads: CASSLEGTSRFEQYF. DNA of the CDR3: TGCGCCAGCAGCTTGGAGGGGACTTCTCGGTTCGAGCAGTACTTC.

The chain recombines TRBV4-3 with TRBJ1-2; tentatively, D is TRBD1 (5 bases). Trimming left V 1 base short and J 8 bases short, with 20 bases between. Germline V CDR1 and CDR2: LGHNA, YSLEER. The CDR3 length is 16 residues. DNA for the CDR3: TGCGCCAGCAGCCAAGTTGGGGCAGGCCGGGTCGGAGGCTACACCTTC. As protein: CASSQVGAGRVGGYTF.

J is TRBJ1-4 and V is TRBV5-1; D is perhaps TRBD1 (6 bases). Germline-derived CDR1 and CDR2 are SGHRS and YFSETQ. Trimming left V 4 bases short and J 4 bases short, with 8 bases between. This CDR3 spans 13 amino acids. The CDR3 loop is CASSPDSNEKLFF. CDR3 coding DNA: TGCGCCAGCAGCCCGGACAGTAATGAAAAACTGTTTTTT.

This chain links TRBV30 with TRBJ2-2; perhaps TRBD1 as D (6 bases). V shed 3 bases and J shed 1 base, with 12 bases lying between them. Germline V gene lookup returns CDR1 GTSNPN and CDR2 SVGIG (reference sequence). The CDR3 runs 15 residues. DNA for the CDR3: TGTGCCTGGAGCCTCTGGGACATGAACACCGGGGAGCTGTTTTTT. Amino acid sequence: CAWSLWDMNTGELFF. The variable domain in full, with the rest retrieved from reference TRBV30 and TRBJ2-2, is SQTIHQWPATLVQPVGSPLSLECTVEGTSNPNLYWYRQAAGRGLQLLFYSVGIGQISSEVPQNLSASRPQDRQFILSSKKLLLSDSGFYLCAWSLWDMNTGELFFGEGSRLTVL.

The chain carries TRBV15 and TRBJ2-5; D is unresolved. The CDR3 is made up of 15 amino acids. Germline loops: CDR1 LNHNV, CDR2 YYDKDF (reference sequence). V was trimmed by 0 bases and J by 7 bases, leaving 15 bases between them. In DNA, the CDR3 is TGTGCCACCAGCAGAGATGGGCAGCAGTCAGGGACCCAGTACTTC. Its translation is CATSRDGQQSGTQYF.

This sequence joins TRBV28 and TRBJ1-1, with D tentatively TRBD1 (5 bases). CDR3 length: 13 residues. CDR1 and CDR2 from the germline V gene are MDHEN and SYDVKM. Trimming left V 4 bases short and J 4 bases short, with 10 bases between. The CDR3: CASSWGGITEAFF. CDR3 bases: TGTGCCAGCAGTTGGGGGGGAATCACTGAAGCTTTCTTT.

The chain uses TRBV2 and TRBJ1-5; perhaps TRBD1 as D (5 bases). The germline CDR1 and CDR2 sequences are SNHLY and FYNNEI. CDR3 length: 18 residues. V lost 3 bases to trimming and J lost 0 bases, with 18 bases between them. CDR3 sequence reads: CASSDRAPSFYSNQPQHF. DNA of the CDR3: TGTGCCAGCAGTGACAGGGCCCCCTCCTTCTATAGCAATCAGCCCCAGCATTTT.

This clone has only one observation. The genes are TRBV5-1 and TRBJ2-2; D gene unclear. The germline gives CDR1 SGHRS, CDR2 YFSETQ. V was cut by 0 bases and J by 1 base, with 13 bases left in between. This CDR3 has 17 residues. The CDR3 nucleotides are TGCGCCAGCAGCTTGGATATCGTGACACTGAACACCGGGGAGCTGTTTTTT. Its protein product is CASSLDIVTLNTGELFF.

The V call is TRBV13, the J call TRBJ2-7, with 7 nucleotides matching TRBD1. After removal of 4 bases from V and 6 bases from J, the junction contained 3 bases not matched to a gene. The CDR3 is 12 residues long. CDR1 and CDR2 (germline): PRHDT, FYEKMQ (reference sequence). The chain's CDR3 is CASSYPGGEQYF. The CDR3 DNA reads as TGTGCCAGCAGCTACCCAGGGGGCGAGCAGTACTTC. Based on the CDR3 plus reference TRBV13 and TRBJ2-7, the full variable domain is AAGVIQSPRHLIKEKRETATLKCYPIPRHDTVYWYQQGPGQDPQFLISFYEKMQSDKGSIPDRFSAQQFSDYHSELNMSSLELGDSALYFCASSYPGGEQYFGPGTRLTVT.

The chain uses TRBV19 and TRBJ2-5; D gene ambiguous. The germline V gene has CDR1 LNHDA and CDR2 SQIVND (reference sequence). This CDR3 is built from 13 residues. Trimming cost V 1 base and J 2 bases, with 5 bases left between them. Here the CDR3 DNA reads TGTGCCAGTAGTATAGGACAACAAGAGACCCAGTACTTC. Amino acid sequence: CASSIGQQETQYF.

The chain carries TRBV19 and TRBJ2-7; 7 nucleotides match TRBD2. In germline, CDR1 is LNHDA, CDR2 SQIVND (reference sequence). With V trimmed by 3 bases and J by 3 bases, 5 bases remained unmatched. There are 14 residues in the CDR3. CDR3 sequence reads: CASSIGLVVYEQYF. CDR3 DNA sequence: TGTGCCAGTAGTATTGGACTAGTTGTCTACGAGCAGTACTTC.

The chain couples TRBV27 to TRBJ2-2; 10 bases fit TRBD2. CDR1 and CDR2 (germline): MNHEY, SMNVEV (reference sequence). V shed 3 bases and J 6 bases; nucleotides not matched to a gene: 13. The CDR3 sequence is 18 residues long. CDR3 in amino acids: CASSFVAASGGLAGELFF. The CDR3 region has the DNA TGTGCCAGCAGTTTCGTTGCGGCTAGCGGGGGTTTAGCCGGGGAGCTGTTTTTT.

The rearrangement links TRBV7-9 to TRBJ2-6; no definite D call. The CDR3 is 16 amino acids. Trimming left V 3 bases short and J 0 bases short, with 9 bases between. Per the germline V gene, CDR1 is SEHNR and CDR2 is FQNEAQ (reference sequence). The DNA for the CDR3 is TGTGCCAGCAGCTTTCTGGCCACCTCTGGGGCCAACGTCCTGACTTTC. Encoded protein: CASSFLATSGANVLTF.

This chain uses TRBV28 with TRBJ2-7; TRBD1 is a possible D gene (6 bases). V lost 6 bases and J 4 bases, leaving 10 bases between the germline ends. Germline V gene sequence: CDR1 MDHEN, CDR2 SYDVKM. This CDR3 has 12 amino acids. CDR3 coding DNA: TGTGCCAGCAGGGGGGCGCCATACGAGCAGTACTTC. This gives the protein CASRGAPYEQYF.

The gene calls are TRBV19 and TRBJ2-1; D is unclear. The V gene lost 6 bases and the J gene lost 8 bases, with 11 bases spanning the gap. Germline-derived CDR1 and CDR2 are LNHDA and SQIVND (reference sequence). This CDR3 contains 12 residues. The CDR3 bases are TGTGCCAGTAGCCACGATAGTTATGAGCAGTTCTTC. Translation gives CASSHDSYEQFF.

CDR3 nucleotide sequence: TGTGCCAGCAGTGAAGTAGGAGGAGATACGCAGTATTTT. Its translation is CASSEVGGDTQYF. This sequence joins TRBV2 and TRBJ2-3, with D possibly being TRBD2 (5 bases). Germline CDR1 and CDR2: SNHLY and FYNNEI. V was shortened by 1 base and J by 5 bases, with 7 bases between the two germline ends. This CDR3 comprises 13 residues.

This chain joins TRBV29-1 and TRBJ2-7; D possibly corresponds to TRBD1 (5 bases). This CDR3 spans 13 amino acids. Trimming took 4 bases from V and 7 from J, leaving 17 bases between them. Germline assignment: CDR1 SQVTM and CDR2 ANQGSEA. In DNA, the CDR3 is TGCAGCGTTGCGCGGCAGGGTGGTTGGGAGCAGTACTTC. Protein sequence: CSVARQGGWEQYF.

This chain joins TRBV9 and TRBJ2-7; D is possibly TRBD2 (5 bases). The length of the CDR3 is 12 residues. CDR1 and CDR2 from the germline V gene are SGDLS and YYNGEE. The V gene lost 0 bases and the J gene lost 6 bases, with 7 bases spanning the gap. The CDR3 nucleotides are TGTGCCAGCAGCGTAGACGGAGGCGAGCAGTACTTC. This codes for CASSVDGGEQYF.

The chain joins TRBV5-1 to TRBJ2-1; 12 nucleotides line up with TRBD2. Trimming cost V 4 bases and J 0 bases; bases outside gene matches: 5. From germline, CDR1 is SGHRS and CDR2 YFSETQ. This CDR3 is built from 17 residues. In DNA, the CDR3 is TGCGCCAGCAGCCGGACTAGCGGGGTAAGCTCCTACAATGAGCAGTTCTTC. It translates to CASSRTSGVSSYNEQFF.

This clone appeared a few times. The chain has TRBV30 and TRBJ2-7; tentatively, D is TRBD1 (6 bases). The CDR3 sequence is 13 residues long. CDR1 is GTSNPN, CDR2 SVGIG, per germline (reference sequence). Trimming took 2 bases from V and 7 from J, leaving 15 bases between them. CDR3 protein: CAWSLGAMGEQYF. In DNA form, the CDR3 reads TGTGCCTGGAGTTTGGGGGCTATGGGGGAGCAGTACTTC.

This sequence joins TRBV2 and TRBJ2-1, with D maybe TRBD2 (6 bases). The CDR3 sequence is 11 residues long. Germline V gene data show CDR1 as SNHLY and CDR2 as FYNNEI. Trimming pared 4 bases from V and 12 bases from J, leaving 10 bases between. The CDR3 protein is CASSVSGVQFF. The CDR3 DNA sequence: TGTGCCAGCAGTGTTAGCGGTGTGCAGTTCTTC.

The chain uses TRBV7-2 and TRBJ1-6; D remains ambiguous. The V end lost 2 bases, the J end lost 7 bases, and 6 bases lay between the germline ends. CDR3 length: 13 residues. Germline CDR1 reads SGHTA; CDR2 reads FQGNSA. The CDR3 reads CASSLRGNSPLHF. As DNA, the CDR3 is TGTGCCAGCAGCTTAAGAGGGAATTCACCCCTCCACTTT.

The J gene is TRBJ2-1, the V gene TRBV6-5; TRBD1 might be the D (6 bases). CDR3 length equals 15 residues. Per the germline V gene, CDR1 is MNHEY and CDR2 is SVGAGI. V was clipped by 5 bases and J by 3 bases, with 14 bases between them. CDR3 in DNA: TGTGCCAGCAGTCCCGACAGGATAAACTACAATGAGCAGTTCTTC. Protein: CASSPDRINYNEQFF.